This T cell receptor (beta chain) was sequenced in a study of blood T cells in healthy people across ages. CDR1 LGHNA and CDR2 YNFKEQ come from the germline V gene. This CDR3 is 16 amino acids long. The V and J ends lost 4 bases and 6 bases respectively, with 19 bases between them. A second PCR, run for about 6 to 11 cycles, used a sample-barcoded 5' primer plus a J-beta primer mix. Each of the cDNA molecules was tagged by a template-switch adaptor with 12 random nucleotides. TCRdb passed the 5' RACE reads through MiXCR, listing each CDR3 protein once. Here the sample spans roughly 730,000 distinct CDR3 sequences, roughly 50% being singletons.

The source of this sequence is a middle-aged man in good health. The material sequenced was blood. The chain has TRBV4-2 and TRBJ2-4; unclear D gene. CDR3 in amino acids: CASSLPGGPTLNIQYF. DNA of the CDR3: TGTGCCAGCAGCCTCCCTGGTGGACCGACTTTAAACATTCAGTACTTC.